Listed here is a single T cell receptor (beta chain). This clone's antigen is unknown. The input lacks base qualities; no much larger clone sits a single base away. Samples from volunteer blood donors who had recovered from COVID-19 were contributed by a second Seattle source. Collaborating institutions collected whole blood in K2EDTA tubes following their own protocols. Collaborator samples were shipped for TCRbeta analysis as frozen whole blood, isolated PBMCs, or DNA extracted from either sample type. The immunoSEQ Assay, a bias-controlled multiplex PCR, was used to amplify TCRbeta CDR3 regions from genomic DNA. The paper's data handling went like this. The number of nucleated cells in each sample was estimated by amplification of reference gene primers within the assay. Sequence reads were collapsed and filtered to measure the absolute abundance of every unique TCRbeta CDR3 rearrangement. Productive Simpson clonality was computed per sample as the square root of Simpson's diversity index over productive rearrangements. This immuneACCESS table, as held by TCRdb, lists in-frame sequences with V and J called but not all clones. Of the missing ones, under half trace to an unresolved V gene in checked studies; the others have no known cause. From that table come the V and J calls and clone size; the DNA was used to work out D and trimming. In this sample the table shows approximately 170,000 clones, 88% of which occur a single time. About 2.1% of the sample rests with the top ten.

These data originate in a study of blood T cell repertoires in COVID-19 (dated by TCRdb to 2018 to 2021). Background for the entire study: Collaborator samples came from the United States, Italy and Spain and covered acute and convalescent phases of COVID-19. The material from the prospective study consisted of cDNA or gDNA derived from T cells, B-cell-depleted T cells, or PBMCs. Subjects who had been exposed to COVID-19, were actively infected with it, or had recovered from it provided the deeply sampled blood TCRbeta repertoires that made up the dataset. The sample metadata nearly always contained a de-identified subject ID, COVID-19 status, age in years and sex. Samples were obtained from the ongoing ImmuneRACE study (first 160 participants) and from some 1,200 subjects provided by 6 global collaborators. HLA class I and class II types, where available, came from metadata supplied by the sample provider rather than from assay-based typing. The repertoires were released in a freely available public database intended as a resource for research on the immune response to SARS-CoV-2. General conclusions and limits of the study: How much clinical and demographic metadata was included differed by source and by participant, and the metadata was provided uncurated.

Taken from the germline V gene (reference sequence), the CDR1 and CDR2 loops are SGHNT and YYREEE. Trimming accounts for 4 bases at V and 1 base at J, while the number of junction bases matched to no gene is 8. Its CDR3 holds 18 amino acids, cysteine through phenylalanine. The DNA shown is the 54-base CDR3, in frame from base 1. Sequences were obtained from peripheral blood. This sequence was found in a man between 50 and 59 years old who had recovered from COVID-19. This chain is built from TRBV5-4 and TRBJ2-1, with 13 bases matching TRBD2. CDR3 sequence: CASSQGTSGATSYNEQFF. The DNA is as follows: TGTGCCAGCAGCCAGGGGACTAGCGGGGCCACATCCTACAATGAGCAGTTCTTC.